One T cell receptor (beta chain) is described in this entry. Antigen: not known. Allogeneic regulatory or mature dendritic cells were co-cultured for approximately 5 days with CFSE-labeled sorted T cells at 1:10. Naive CD45RA+ and memory CD45RO+ CD4+ or CD8+ T cells were FACS-sorted. The length of the CDR3 is 16 residues. The V gene lost 7 bases and the J gene lost 5 bases, with 20 bases spanning the gap. The germline CDR1 and CDR2 sequences are SEHNR and FQNEAQ (reference sequence). This entry is derived from a study of regulatory dendritic cells for organ transplantation. Study-wide findings and caveats: Mature dendritic cells appeared to drive more memory CD8+ clonal expansion than regulatory ones. Resting memory CD8+ T cells held the most alloreactive clonotypes.

Measured with immunoSEQ multiplex PCR; TCRdb has only the in-frame clones, and not every one. Among over 9,500 clones, under 90% were seen once, and the ten largest hold 0.22%. Sample: naive CD8+ T cells from blood cultured with regulatory dendritic cells. Specified subset: CD45RA+ naive T cells. The chain combines TRBV7-9 with TRBJ1-4, with D hard to call. This clonotype was sampled from a human donor in good health. The CDR3 loop is CASNPYSDAMNEKLFF. The CDR3 nucleotides read TGTGCCAGCAACCCTTATTCAGACGCGATGAATGAAAAACTGTTTTTT.